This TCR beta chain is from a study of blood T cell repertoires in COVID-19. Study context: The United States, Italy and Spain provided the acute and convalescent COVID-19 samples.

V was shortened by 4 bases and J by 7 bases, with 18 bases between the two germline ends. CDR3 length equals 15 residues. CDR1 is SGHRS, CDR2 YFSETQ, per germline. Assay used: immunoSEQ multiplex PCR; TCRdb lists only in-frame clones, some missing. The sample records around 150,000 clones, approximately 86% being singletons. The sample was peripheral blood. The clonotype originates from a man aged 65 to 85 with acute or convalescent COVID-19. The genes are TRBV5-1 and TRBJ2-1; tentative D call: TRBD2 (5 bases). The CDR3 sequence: CASSPGLTGSNEQFF. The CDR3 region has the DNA TGCGCCAGCAGCCCTGGACTGACGGGTTCGAATGAGCAGTTCTTC.